The present T cell receptor (beta chain) was sequenced within a study of PD-1 and CTLA-4 blockade in melanoma. The CDR3 loop spans 15 amino acids. CDR1 is SGHDN, CDR2 FVKESK, per germline. V was pared by 4 bases and J by 3 bases, with 7 bases of the junction left unmatched. The method was immunoSEQ multiplex PCR; TCRdb's version includes in-frame clones alone and lacks a portion of them. Of 20,000 or so clones listed, 88% are singletons. Specimen: CD8+ T cells from peripheral blood, collected before anti-PD-1 treatment. The receptor comes from a human donor with melanoma. The J gene is TRBJ2-7, the V gene TRBV14; 9 bases map to TRBD1. CDR3 region: CASSRSGTGRYEQYF. The CDR3 region has the DNA TGTGCCAGCAGCCGGTCCGGGACAGGGCGCTACGAGCAGTACTTC.